This TCR beta chain originates from a study of brain T cells in children with intractable seizures. In its sample, this clone was seen once. What it binds is unknown. Study conclusions and caveats: Only CDR3 sequence similarity suggested viral specificity, without known HCMV serostatus. Pre- and post-surgery blood differed in depth, so pre-surgery absences may be undersampling.

Measured with immunoSEQ multiplex PCR; TCRdb has only the in-frame clones, and not every one. Counted here are approximately 110,000 clones, approximately 94% occurring once; the ten biggest clones make up about 3.8%. V shed 5 bases and J 1 base; nucleotides not matched to a gene: 6. CDR1 and CDR2 (germline): SGHTA, FQGNSA. This CDR3 spans 15 amino acids. Only cases whose brain tissue showed the highest T cell transcript signatures were sequenced. Pre-surgery treatment included at least one anti-epileptic drug. The sequence was collected from a boy under three years old with hemimegalencephaly and intractable seizures. This specimen was peripheral blood, taken at surgery. V is TRBV7-2 and J is TRBJ2-7, with 9 bases that match TRBD2. The DNA of the CDR3 is TGTGCCAGCAGCACCAGCGGGAGGCTTTCCTACGAGCAGTACTTC. Encoded protein: CASSTSGRLSYEQYF.